What follows describes a single TCR beta chain. Its antigen target is currently unknown. Qualities for individual bases were not recorded, and no much larger clone is one base off. The data were taken from a study of blood T cell repertoires in COVID-19 (TCRdb year 2020). For the wider study: The collaborator samples originated in the United States, Italy and Spain and spanned the acute and convalescent phases of COVID-19. The material from the prospective study consisted of cDNA or gDNA derived from T cells, B-cell-depleted T cells, or PBMCs. The dataset comprised deeply sampled blood TCRbeta repertoires from subjects exposed to, actively infected with, or recovered from COVID-19. The repertoires were released in a freely available public database meant as a resource for research on the immune response to SARS-CoV-2. The samples were drawn from two sources: the first 160 participants of the ongoing ImmuneRACE study, and fewer than 1,500 subjects contributed by 6 global collaborators. The sample metadata nearly always contained a de-identified subject ID, COVID-19 status, age in years and sex. Where HLA class I and class II types were available, the types were taken from metadata supplied by the sample provider, not from assay-based typing.

TCRbeta CDR3 regions were amplified from genomic DNA using the immunoSEQ Assay, a bias-controlled multiplex PCR. In the paper's pipeline: The number of nucleated cells in each sample was estimated from the amplification of reference gene primers within the assay. To quantify the absolute abundance of each unique TCRbeta CDR3 rearrangement, sequence reads were collapsed and filtered. Productive Simpson clonality was computed per sample as the square root of Simpson's diversity index over productive rearrangements. Sourced from immuneACCESS, this table was stored by TCRdb with only in-frame sequences that have V and J called. A share of the clones is absent; for the studies checked, an unresolved V gene accounts for under half, and the remainder has no known explanation. The V and J calls and clone size are taken from that table; D and trimming were inferred from the DNA. This sample lists around 50,000 clones; approximately 88% were detected once. Of the sample, around 2.1% is held by the ten largest clones.

Each collaborating institution followed its own protocols to collect whole blood in K2EDTA tubes. For TCRbeta analysis, collaborators shipped samples in one of three forms: frozen whole blood, isolated PBMCs, or DNA extracted from either of those sample types. Findings and caveats that apply to the study as a whole: Clinical and demographic metadata were provided uncurated, with the amount varying by source and participant.

The CDR3 sequence holds 15 residues, the cysteine and phenylalanine included. Only the CDR3 DNA is retained, 45 bases long and in frame from the first base. Relative to germline, V is missing 1 base and J is missing 6 bases, with 2 bases of the junction outside any gene match. CDR1 and CDR2 were assigned from the germline V gene as LGHNA and YSLEER. This TCR came from a human donor in a cohort sampled during active COVID-19. Sequencing was done on a sample of peripheral blood. The chain is assembled from TRBV4-3 and TRBJ2-1; 11 nucleotides in the junction match TRBD2. The CDR3 region has the sequence CASSQGLAGRNEQFF. The sequence in DNA is TGCGCCAGCAGCCAAGGACTAGCGGGACGCAATGAGCAGTTCTTC.